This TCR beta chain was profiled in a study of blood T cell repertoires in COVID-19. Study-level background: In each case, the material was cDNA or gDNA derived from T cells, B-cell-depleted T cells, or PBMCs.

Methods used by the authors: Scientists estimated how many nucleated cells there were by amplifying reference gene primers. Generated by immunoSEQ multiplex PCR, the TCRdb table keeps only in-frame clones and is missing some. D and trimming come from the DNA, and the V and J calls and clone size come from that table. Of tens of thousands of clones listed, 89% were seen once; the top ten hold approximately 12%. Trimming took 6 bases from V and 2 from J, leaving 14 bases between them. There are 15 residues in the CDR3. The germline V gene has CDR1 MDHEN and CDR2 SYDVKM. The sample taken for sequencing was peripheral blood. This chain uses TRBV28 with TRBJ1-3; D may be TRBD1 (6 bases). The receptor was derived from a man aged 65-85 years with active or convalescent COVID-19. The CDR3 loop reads CASRVTGKTGNTIYF. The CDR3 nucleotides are TGTGCCAGCAGGGTTACAGGGAAAACTGGAAACACCATATATTTT.